This is a list of T cell receptor beta chains from one sample in a study of T cell responses to AZD1222 COVID-19 vaccine. Some clones are missing from TCRdb's copy, which holds only in-frame ones; the method was immunoSEQ multiplex PCR. In the table there are over 100,000 clones, roughly 93% of which are singletons. This specimen was peripheral blood, taken on day 0 of AZD1222 vaccination. These receptors were collected from an adult in good health. Each CDR3 is given with its conserved first and last residue. Each record gives: CDR3 DNA, CDR3 protein, V gene, J gene, clone size, D gene. A D gene is named only where the DNA matches it firmly. Not all rows give a size; the values are once, few, many and, for expanded clones, a class.

CDR3 DNA: TGTGCCAGCAGTGACTCGGGACTAGCGGACTACGAGCAGTACTTC; CDR3 protein: CASSDSGLADYEQYF; V gene: TRBV6-4; J gene: TRBJ2-7; clone size: NA; D gene: TRBD2
CDR3 DNA: TGTGCTAGTGGTCCAATAGGGGCCTACAATGAGCAGTTCTTC; CDR3 protein: CASGPIGAYNEQFF; V gene: TRBV12-5; J gene: TRBJ2-1; clone size: NA; D gene: NA
CDR3 DNA: TGCGCCAGCAGCTTGGCCCCAGATCCCCCCTCCTACGAGCAGTACTTC; CDR3 protein: CASSLAPDPPSYEQYF; V gene: TRBV5-1; J gene: TRBJ2-7; clone size: NA; D gene: NA
CDR3 DNA: TGTGCCAGTAGTATACAAGGCTCTATGAACACTGAAGCTTTCTTT; CDR3 protein: CASSIQGSMNTEAFF; V gene: TRBV19; J gene: TRBJ1-1; clone size: NA; D gene: NA
CDR3 DNA: TGCGCCAGCAGCTTTGGACAGGCCGATAATTCACCCCTCCACTTT; CDR3 protein: CASSFGQADNSPLHF; V gene: TRBV5-1; J gene: TRBJ1-6; clone size: NA; D gene: TRBD1
CDR3 DNA: TGTGCCATCAGTGAGTTCGGGGGAACCTACAATGAGCAGTTCTTC; CDR3 protein: CAISEFGGTYNEQFF; V gene: TRBV10-3; J gene: TRBJ2-1; clone size: NA; D gene: NA
CDR3 DNA: TGTGCCAGCAGCCCACAAGGAACTGAAGCTTTCTTT; CDR3 protein: CASSPQGTEAFF; V gene: TRBV12-3/TRBV12-4; J gene: TRBJ1-1; clone size: NA; D gene: NA
CDR3 DNA: TGTGCCAGCAGGTACGAAGTCAGGGGCTACGAGCAGTACTTC; CDR3 protein: CASRYEVRGYEQYF; V gene: TRBV28; J gene: TRBJ2-7; clone size: once; D gene: NA
CDR3 DNA: TGCGCCAGCAGCTTAAAGGAGACCCAGTACTTC; CDR3 protein: CASSLKETQYF; V gene: TRBV5-1; J gene: TRBJ2-5; clone size: NA; D gene: NA
CDR3 DNA: TGTGCCAGCACCCCGGGACTAGCATACGAGCAGTACTTC; CDR3 protein: CASTPGLAYEQYF; V gene: TRBV3-1/TRBV3-2; J gene: TRBJ2-7; clone size: NA; D gene: TRBD2
CDR3 DNA: TGTGCCTGGAGTTCTTTCCTGACTCGCCGGGACAGGGGGCGGAATACGCAGTATTTT; CDR3 protein: CAWSSFLTRRDRGRNTQYF; V gene: TRBV30; J gene: TRBJ2-3; clone size: NA; D gene: TRBD1
CDR3 DNA: TGTGCCAGTAGTAGGTGGGCTGGGTACGCTGAAGCTTTCTTT; CDR3 protein: CASSRWAGYAEAFF; V gene: TRBV19; J gene: TRBJ1-1; clone size: NA; D gene: NA
CDR3 DNA: TGTGCCACCAGTTCTCGGACGGATCCCAGAGAGACCCAGTACTTC; CDR3 protein: CATSSRTDPRETQYF; V gene: TRBV24-1; J gene: TRBJ2-5; clone size: NA; D gene: NA
CDR3 DNA: TGCGCCAGCAGCCAAAGGGCGGGATTCCCTAATAAAGAGACCCAGTACTTC; CDR3 protein: CASSQRAGFPNKETQYF; V gene: TRBV4-1; J gene: TRBJ2-5; clone size: NA; D gene: NA
CDR3 DNA: TGCAGTGCTAGTGCACCCGCCCTGAAAAAGGATGGCTACACCTTC; CDR3 protein: CSASAPALKKDGYTF; V gene: TRBV20-1; J gene: TRBJ1-2; clone size: NA; D gene: NA